This T cell receptor beta chain is from a study of blood T cells in healthy people across ages. Whole-study context: Per two T cells, template switching captured roughly one barcoded beta molecule.

This clonotype was detected a few times. PCR was performed a second time for about 6 to 11 cycles using a sample-barcoded 5' primer and a J-beta primer mix. TCRdb called the 5' RACE reads again in MiXCR, with one record for every CDR3 protein. Of approximately 490,000 distinct CDR3 sequences in the sample, 24% were seen once. Per the germline V gene, CDR1 is SGHTA and CDR2 is FQGNSA. The J segment lost 0 bases and the V segment lost 5 bases, leaving 11 bases of the junction unmatched. The CDR3 loop spans 18 amino acids. These data were likewise used in another study, on T cells of mothers and their children. From that paper: The study sampled a few healthy Caucasian mothers and their six children.

This receptor was taken from a boy between 10 and 17 years old in good health. The chain uses TRBV7-2 and TRBJ2-1, with 9 bases lining up with TRBD1. The material sequenced was blood. CDR3 loop: CASSGRTGTGRSYNEQFF. CDR3 bases: TGTGCCAGCAGCGGACGGACCGGGACAGGGCGCTCCTACAATGAGCAGTTCTTC.